This T cell receptor (beta chain) was sequenced during a study of shared clonotypes between healthy human individuals. Measured with immunoSEQ multiplex PCR; TCRdb has only the in-frame clones, and not every one. The table lists millions of clones, about 93% of them singletons. Trimming removed 10 bases at V and 4 bases at J, with 17 bases between. CDR1 is SEHNR, CDR2 FQNEAQ, per germline (reference sequence). This CDR3 has 14 residues. The naive CD8 subset, CD45RO-negative cells positively selected for CCR7, excluded terminally differentiated effector memory CD45RA+ cells. This chain joins TRBV7-9 and TRBJ2-1; possibly TRBD1 or TRBD2 for D (5 bases each). The material sequenced was naive CD8+ T cells from PBMCs. The receptor was isolated from a man aged 18 to 35 in good health. Some clones in this sample may be carry-over from other donors' samples. CDR3 sequence (DNA): TGTGCCAACGAGGGACCGAATTCGTACAATGAGCAGTTCTTC. It translates to CANEGPNSYNEQFF.